Below, one T cell receptor (beta chain) is given with its context. Its antigen is not known. In the study's own analysis: For the immunoSEQ data, sequences were junction-only without quality scores, so filtering differed. Using immunoSEQ multiplex PCR, the repertoire was profiled, and TCRdb retains in-frame clones only, with some absent. V and J calls and clone size are given by that table; D and trimming were obtained from the DNA. The repertoire includes around 2,000,000 clones, under 95% of them detected once, and more than 1.5% sits in the top ten. Only CD45RO-negative cells positively selected for CCR7 counted as naive CD8 cells, so terminally differentiated effector memory CD45RA+ cells were excluded. Study donors comprised healthy, HIV-negative adults devoid of recent acute infection or vaccination. The data stem from a study of shared clonotypes between healthy human individuals. Study summary: Each donor contributed plates that comprised three CD4 naive, three CD4 memory, two CD8 naive and one CD8 memory. Study findings and constraints: In a handful of donors, around 5% of naive CD4 clonotypes appeared in common.

The V end was cut by 2 bases, the J end by 5 bases, with 9 bases between. The CDR3 consists of 14 residues. Germline loops: CDR1 SGHAT, CDR2 FQNNGV. The V call is TRBV11-2, the J call TRBJ2-2; tentative D call: TRBD2 (6 bases). This receptor was taken from a man aged 18 to 29 in good health. Some clones in this sample may be carry-over from other donors' samples. Source material: naive CD8+ T cells from PBMCs. CDR3 nucleotide sequence: TGTGCCAGCAGCTTACTCGGGAGTACCGGGGAGCTGTTTTTT. This sequence encodes CASSLLGSTGELFF.